A single sample gave rise to the 28 T cell receptor beta chains below, sequenced in a study of control samples from healthy donors and cancer patients. Sequenced by immunoSEQ multiplex PCR; TCRdb stores in-frame clones only, minus some. The sample includes tens of thousands of clones, more than 75% seen only once; the top ten take 3.5% to 4%. Sequencing used blood. These receptors were taken from a woman in her 50s in good health.

The chain uses TRBV15 and TRBJ1-5; D is undetermined. This CDR3 has 15 residues. Germline assignment: CDR1 LNHNV and CDR2 YYDKDF (reference sequence). The ends were cut back, 0 bases at V and 3 bases at J, with 9 bases in the middle. CDR3 coding DNA: TGTGCCACCAGCAGAGATCTACAGTACAATCAGCCCCAGCATTTT. Translated, it gives CATSRDLQYNQPQHF.

V and J are TRBV30 and TRBJ1-5; 8 bases match TRBD1. V shed 6 bases, J shed 5 bases, and the junction held 6 bases outside the gene matches. Germline CDR1 GTSNPN, CDR2 SVGIG (reference sequence). This CDR3 has 13 residues. This chain's CDR3 is CACDGTGHQPQHF. The CDR3 DNA is TGTGCCTGCGACGGGACAGGCCATCAGCCCCAGCATTTT.

The chain recombines TRBV7-2 with TRBJ1-1; D is unresolved. The V end was cut by 1 base, the J end by 1 base, with 7 bases between. Germline V gives CDR1 SGHTA, CDR2 FQGNSA. This CDR3 region has 14 residues. The CDR3 nucleotides are TGTGCCAGCAGCTTAGTGCCGTGGAACACTGAAGCTTTCTTT. This encodes CASSLVPWNTEAFF.

Only a few counts were recorded for this clone. The chain carries TRBV9 and TRBJ1-1; D gene ambiguous. The CDR3 totals 14 residues. Germline V gives CDR1 SGDLS, CDR2 YYNGEE. V was pared by 3 bases and J by 2 bases, with 11 bases between. The CDR3 region is CASSGGNSNTEAFF. The CDR3, as DNA: TGTGCCAGCAGCGGCGGTAATAGTAACACTGAAGCTTTCTTT.

The chain recombines TRBV19 with TRBJ2-2, with 8 bases lining up with TRBD1. The CDR3 is 14 residues long. V was pared by 7 bases and J by 8 bases, with 9 bases of the junction left unmatched. Germline-derived CDR1 and CDR2 are LNHDA and SQIVND (reference sequence). Here the CDR3 reads CASTADRVAGELFF. The CDR3 nucleotides are TGTGCCAGTACCGCGGACAGGGTAGCGGGGGAGCTGTTTTTT.

The chain combines TRBV3-1 (or the pseudogene TRBV3-2) with TRBJ2-7, with a tentative D call TRBD1 (6 bases). There are 15 residues in the CDR3. Germline V gene data show CDR1 as LGHDT and CDR2 as YNNKEL (reference sequence). V lost 0 bases to trimming and J lost 7 bases, with 16 bases between them. CDR3 residues: CASSQDGGNWGEQYF. Here the CDR3 DNA reads TGTGCCAGCAGCCAAGATGGGGGCAACTGGGGGGAGCAGTACTTC.

The rearrangement links TRBV3-1 (or the pseudogene TRBV3-2) to TRBJ2-2; TRBD2 matches 16 bases. The CDR3 runs to 19 residues. The V gene end was trimmed by 1 base and the J gene end by 6 bases; junction bases not matched to a gene: 8. CDR1 is LGHDT and CDR2 is YNNKEL in the germline V gene (reference sequence). The CDR3 DNA is TGTGCCAGCAGCCAAGGAGTGGGGACTAGCGGGAGGGGGGCCGGGGAGCTGTTTTTT. It yields the protein CASSQGVGTSGRGAGELFF.

V usage is TRBV5-6 and J usage is TRBJ2-1, with a tentative D call TRBD2 (5 bases). Germline V lookup: CDR1 SGHDT, CDR2 YYEEEE. V gave up 4 bases and J gave up 5 bases, with 16 bases separating them. The CDR3 consists of 15 residues. The CDR3 DNA reads TGTGCCAGCAGCCCCCCCGAGGGCCTCAACAATGAGCAGTTCTTC. Translation: CASSPPEGLNNEQFF.

This chain uses TRBV1 with TRBJ2-3; no check of the table's D call, TRBD1, against the DNA was made. TRBV1 is noted as a pseudogene. CDR3 size: 18 residues. This CDR3 reads CTSSQTCPLPGSTDTQYF. The CDR3 DNA reads as TGCACCAGCAGCCAGACGTGCCCCCTTCCAGGCAGCACAGATACGCAGTATTTT.

The chain carries TRBV19 and TRBJ2-7; unclear D gene. Per the germline V gene, CDR1 is LNHDA and CDR2 is SQIVND (reference sequence). Trimming removed 7 bases from V and 3 bases from J, with 16 bases in between. CDR3 length: 14 residues. CDR3 coding DNA: TGTGCCAGTACCCCATCCGGGCCGAACTACGAGCAGTACTTC. Protein sequence: CASTPSGPNYEQYF. Full variable domain (missing parts from reference TRBV19 and TRBJ2-7): DGGITQSPKYLFRKEGQNVTLSCEQNLNHDAMYWYRQDPGQGLRLIYYSQIVNDFQKGDIAEGYSVSREKKESFPLTVTSAQKNPTAFYLCASTPSGPNYEQYFGPGTRLTVT.

V is TRBV27 and J is TRBJ1-3; possibly TRBD1 for D (6 bases). The CDR3 length is 13 residues. Germline loops: CDR1 MNHEY, CDR2 SMNVEV (reference sequence). V dropped 8 bases and J dropped 4 bases, with 12 bases sitting between them. The CDR3 DNA reads TGTGCCAGCTCCTTCACAGGGGGAAACACCATATATTTT. Protein sequence: CASSFTGGNTIYF.

The V and J genes are TRBV28 and TRBJ2-7; D tentatively fits TRBD1 or TRBD2 (5 bases each). V lost 6 bases to trimming and J lost 7 bases, with 22 bases between them. This CDR3 is 15 amino acids long. The germline V gene encodes CDR1 MDHEN and CDR2 SYDVKM. The CDR3 protein is CASSLTGTQKREQYF. Written as DNA, the CDR3 is TGTGCCAGCAGCTTAACCGGGACGCAGAAGCGGGAGCAGTACTTC.

The V gene is TRBV30, the J gene TRBJ2-2, with TRBD1 as a possible D gene (5 bases). This CDR3 has 12 amino acids. Deletions cut 7 bases from V and 5 bases from J, with 11 bases between. Germline CDR1 and CDR2: GTSNPN and SVGIG (reference sequence). This chain's CDR3 is CASRKGTGELFF. Written as DNA, the CDR3 is TGTGCCTCCCGGAAGGGGACCGGGGAGCTGTTTTTT.

The V call is TRBV6-1, the J call TRBJ2-2, with TRBD2 identical over 8 bases. Per germline, CDR1 MNHNS and CDR2 SASEGT. CDR3 length: 16 amino acids. V was clipped by 2 bases and J by 5 bases; unmatched bases: 7. The CDR3, as DNA: TGTGCCAGCAGTGAACCCAGCGGGAGCGGAACCGGGGAGCTGTTTTTT. Protein: CASSEPSGSGTGELFF.

The CDR3 loop reads CASSLLNTEAFF. CDR3 coding DNA: TGTGCCAGCAGTTTGCTGAACACTGAAGCTTTCTTT. This chain joins TRBV28 and TRBJ1-1, with no clear D. Between the trimmed V and J ends, which lost 3 bases and 0 bases, there was a span of 2 bases. The CDR3 totals 12 residues. Germline CDR1 is MDHEN and CDR2 is SYDVKM. Full variable domain (missing parts from reference TRBV28 and TRBJ1-1): DVKVTQSSRYLVKRTGEKVFLECVQDMDHENMFWYRQDPGLGLRLIYFSYDVKMKEKGDIPEGYSVSREKKERFSLILESASTNQTSMYLCASSLLNTEAFFGQGTRLTVV.

V is TRBV3-1 (or the pseudogene TRBV3-2) and J is TRBJ2-2; 10 nucleotides match TRBD1. This CDR3 has 17 residues. The trim removed 0 bases at V and 0 bases at J, leaving 1 base unmatched. Germline V lookup: CDR1 LGHDT, CDR2 YNNKEL (reference sequence). The CDR3 nucleotides are TGTGCCAGCAGCCAAGAGGGGACAGGGGCGAACACCGGGGAGCTGTTTTTT. It yields the protein CASSQEGTGANTGELFF.

The rearrangement uses TRBV6-5 and TRBJ1-2; possibly TRBD1 for D (6 bases). The ends were cut back, 6 bases at V and 4 bases at J, with 15 bases in the middle. Germline CDR1 and CDR2: MNHEY and SVGAGI. The CDR3 runs 14 residues. CDR3 residues: CASRKQGGPYGYTF. CDR3 nucleotides: TGTGCCAGCAGAAAACAGGGAGGTCCCTATGGCTACACCTTC.

This clone has only one observation. The chain recombines TRBV4-2 with TRBJ1-2; D not certain. This CDR3 contains 15 residues. CDR1 is LGHNA, CDR2 YNFKEQ, per germline. V dropped 0 bases and J dropped 4 bases, with 12 bases sitting between them. CDR3 in amino acids: CASSQEAKGSYGYTF. CDR3 nucleotide sequence: TGTGCCAGCAGCCAAGAGGCGAAGGGCTCCTATGGCTACACCTTC.

V usage is TRBV5-1 and J usage is TRBJ2-3, with D perhaps TRBD1 or TRBD2 (5 bases each). The CDR3 loop spans 13 amino acids. V was clipped by 4 bases and J by 6 bases, with 12 bases between them. Germline assignment: CDR1 SGHRS and CDR2 YFSETQ. CDR3: CASSEGWSDTQYF. CDR3 DNA sequence: TGCGCCAGCAGCGAGGGGTGGTCGGATACGCAGTATTTT.

The V and J genes are TRBV19 and TRBJ2-2, with 12 bases aligning to TRBD2. The CDR3 has 18 residues. Germline-derived CDR1 and CDR2 are LNHDA and SQIVND (reference sequence). V trimming: 5 bases; J trimming: 6 bases; junction bases outside the gene matches: 13. CDR3 loop: CASSLGLAGPTVPGELFF. As DNA, the CDR3 is TGTGCCAGTAGTCTCGGACTAGCGGGACCTACCGTCCCCGGGGAGCTGTTTTTT.

The chain carries TRBV9 and TRBJ1-1; maybe TRBD1 (6 bases). The V gene lost 4 bases and the J gene lost 6 bases, with 16 bases spanning the gap. Per the germline V gene, CDR1 is SGDLS and CDR2 is YYNGEE. The CDR3 totals 14 residues. The CDR3 DNA is TGTGCCAGCAGCCCATGGGAGGGGGGGGCTGAAGCTTTCTTT. The encoded protein is CASSPWEGGAEAFF.

This chain uses TRBV7-9 with TRBJ2-2; 7 bases fit TRBD2. Germline V gene lookup returns CDR1 SEHNR and CDR2 FQNEAQ (reference sequence). CDR3 length equals 17 residues. The ends lost 5 bases at V and 8 bases at J; junction bases unmatched: 17. The CDR3 region is CASSTPEREAGMGELFF. DNA of the CDR3: TGTGCCAGCAGCACCCCCGAACGGGAGGCCGGCATGGGGGAGCTGTTTTTT.

This chain uses TRBV24-1 with TRBJ1-1, with D perhaps TRBD1 (5 bases). CDR1 is KGHDR and CDR2 is SFDVKD in the germline V gene. Trimming cost V 5 bases and J 7 bases, with 13 bases left between them. The CDR3 has 13 amino acids. The CDR3 protein is CATSGLGTDEAFF. The CDR3 DNA reads TGTGCCACCAGTGGACTCGGGACGGATGAAGCTTTCTTT.

V usage is TRBV4-1 and J usage is TRBJ2-5; 9 positions match TRBD2. Trimming took 3 bases from V and 4 from J; bases not matched to a gene: 6. Looked up from germline, CDR1 is MGHRA and CDR2 is YSYEKL. The CDR3 sequence is 15 residues long. CDR3 loop: CASSQGHSGRETQYF. DNA for the CDR3: TGCGCCAGCAGCCAGGGTCATAGCGGGAGAGAGACCCAGTACTTC.

The gene calls are TRBV6-2 or TRBV6-3 and TRBJ1-1; no firm D call. CDR1 is MNHEY and CDR2 is SVGEGT in the germline V gene. There are 15 residues in the CDR3. Trimming removed 3 bases at V and 0 bases at J, with 11 bases between. The CDR3 nucleotides read TGTGCCAGCAGTTATAGACGGATGATGAACACTGAAGCTTTCTTT. Translating it yields CASSYRRMMNTEAFF.

V usage is TRBV24-1 and J usage is TRBJ2-7; a possible D gene is TRBD2 (5 bases). The CDR3 is 14 amino acids. The V gene lost 5 bases and the J gene lost 4 bases, with 14 bases spanning the gap. Germline V lookup: CDR1 KGHDR, CDR2 SFDVKD. CDR3 residues: CATSATGKGYEQYF. The CDR3 DNA reads as TGTGCCACCAGTGCCACGGGAAAGGGTTACGAGCAGTACTTC.

The sample holds one count of this clone. The gene calls are TRBV6-5 and TRBJ1-2, with 7 bases fitting TRBD1. Trimming cost V 2 bases and J 8 bases; bases outside gene matches: 5. Germline V gene lookup returns CDR1 MNHEY and CDR2 SVGAGI. There are 13 residues in the CDR3. CDR3 in amino acids: CASSYRQGDGYTF. The CDR3 DNA follows: TGTGCCAGCAGTTACAGACAGGGCGACGGCTACACCTTC.

This CDR3 is CASRDPGRQQYF. For the CDR3, the DNA is TGTGCCAGCAGGGACCCCGGGAGACAGCAGTACTTC. The rearrangement links TRBV27 to TRBJ2-7; D perhaps matches TRBD2 (6 bases). The CDR3 is made up of 12 amino acids. Trimming left V 6 bases short and J 8 bases short, with 14 bases between. CDR1 is MNHEY, CDR2 SMNVEV, per germline (reference sequence).